This T cell receptor (beta chain) was profiled in a study of metastatic and nonmetastatic thyroid tumors. The germline V and J ends were trimmed by 2 bases and 0 bases, with 11 bases remaining between them. CDR1 and CDR2 from the germline V gene are GTSNPN and SVGIG (reference sequence). This CDR3 spans 14 amino acids. Every patient underwent thyroid surgery untreated. MiXCR was used by TCRdb to re-call the PCR reads. The sample records 5,000 to 7,500 clones, roughly 34% being singletons. The chain links TRBV30 to TRBJ2-7; D is uncertain. The receptor was isolated from a female donor with papillary thyroid cancer or a benign thyroid nodule (not recorded which). Some clones in this sample may be carry-over from other donors' samples. The sequencing sample was made of adjacent normal tissue. This CDR3 reads CAWSPIDNSYEQYF. CDR3 bases: TGTGCCTGGAGTCCCATTGACAACTCCTACGAGCAGTACTTC.